The next 19 T cell receptor beta chains were all read from a single sample in a study of blood T cell repertoires in COVID-19. TCRdb keeps only in-frame clones here, not all; method: immunoSEQ multiplex PCR. The table shows about 180,000 clones, with about 85% occurring only once. Sequencing was performed on peripheral blood. The receptors come from a woman between 25 and 40 years old with active or convalescent COVID-19.

This rearrangement joins TRBV24-1 to TRBJ2-1; 12 nucleotides agree with TRBD2. V lost 3 bases, J lost 4 bases, and 6 bases stayed unmatched. The germline V gene encodes CDR1 KGHDR and CDR2 SFDVKD. The CDR3 is 17 amino acids. Here the CDR3 DNA reads TGTGCCACCAGTGATCCTGGACTAGCGGGATCTTACAATGAGCAGTTCTTC. This translates into CATSDPGLAGSYNEQFF.

On this clone itself: Other DNA sequences of this sample code for an identical CDR3. V usage is TRBV5-1 and J usage is TRBJ1-1, with D possibly TRBD1 on 6 matching bases. This CDR3 comprises 13 residues. The germline CDR1 and CDR2 sequences are SGHRS and YFSETQ. V was pared by 1 base and J by 4 bases, with 8 bases between. The CDR3 protein is CASSLQGGTEAFF. The CDR3 nucleotides are TGCGCCAGCAGCTTGCAAGGGGGCACTGAAGCTTTCTTT.

The chain links TRBV5-6 to TRBJ1-2; TRBD1 aligns across 7 bases. Germline V gene data show CDR1 as SGHDT and CDR2 as YYEEEE. This CDR3 is built from 15 residues. V was pared by 2 bases and J by 4 bases, with 8 bases of the junction left unmatched. The CDR3: CASSLRGLYSYGYTF. CDR3 bases: TGTGCCAGCAGCTTAAGGGGGCTCTACTCCTATGGCTACACCTTC.

This clone came up once. The genes are TRBV2 and TRBJ2-5; 8 nucleotides agree with TRBD2. The germline gives CDR1 SNHLY, CDR2 FYNNEI. CDR3 length: 16 residues. V shed 4 bases, J shed 5 bases, and the junction held 12 bases outside the gene matches. The CDR3 region is CASSVGSIAGRETQYF. The CDR3 DNA follows: TGTGCCAGCAGTGTGGGATCTATAGCGGGACGGGAGACCCAGTACTTC.

The chain has TRBV30 and TRBJ2-7, with TRBD2 as a possible D gene (5 bases). Germline V gene data show CDR1 as GTSNPN and CDR2 as SVGIG (reference sequence). V lost 2 bases to trimming and J lost 2 bases, with 10 bases between them. This CDR3 spans 13 amino acids. The CDR3: CAWSPGIPYEQYF. DNA of the CDR3: TGTGCCTGGAGTCCCGGGATCCCCTACGAGCAGTACTTC.

The genes are TRBV3-1 (or the pseudogene TRBV3-2) and TRBJ1-1; D is ambiguous. The V end lost 4 bases, the J end lost 1 base, and 13 bases lay between the germline ends. This CDR3 is built from 15 residues. Germline assignment: CDR1 LGHDT and CDR2 YNNKEL (reference sequence). The DNA of the CDR3 is TGTGCCAGCAGCCGAAGTGGTACAGCGAACACTGAAGCTTTCTTT. This encodes CASSRSGTANTEAFF.

The rearrangement uses TRBV5-1 and TRBJ2-1; 8 bases are shared with TRBD1. The CDR3 extends over 16 amino acids. The V gene end was trimmed by 1 base and the J gene end by 7 bases; junction bases not matched to a gene: 10. Germline V lookup: CDR1 SGHRS, CDR2 YFSETQ. The CDR3 region is CASSLSGTGGLNEQFF. Here the CDR3 DNA reads TGCGCCAGCAGCTTGAGTGGGACAGGAGGATTGAATGAGCAGTTCTTC.

This chain connects TRBV11-3 to TRBJ1-6, with 10 bases lining up with TRBD1. This CDR3 region has 17 residues. CDR1 and CDR2 from the germline V gene are SGHNT and YENEEA. Trimming cost V 1 base and J 7 bases; bases outside gene matches: 7. The CDR3 coding sequence is TGTGCCAGCAGCTTAGGCACCAAGACAGGGGGCAATTCACCCCTCCACTTT. Translation: CASSLGTKTGGNSPLHF.

This clone was observed a single time. The chain uses TRBV15 and TRBJ2-7; 9 nucleotides match TRBD2. The germline CDR1 and CDR2 sequences are LNHNV and YYDKDF (reference sequence). Losses at the gene ends were 3 bases for V and 4 bases for J; bases not matched to a gene: 4. There are 14 residues in the CDR3. DNA of the CDR3: TGTGCCACCAGCAGTACTAGCGGGTATTACGAGCAGTACTTC. This translates into CATSSTSGYYEQYF.

The chain uses TRBV29-1 and TRBJ2-7, with D possibly TRBD2 on 6 matching bases. The CDR3 has 15 residues. Looked up from germline, CDR1 is SQVTM and CDR2 is ANQGSEA. With 3 bases removed from V and 0 bases from J, the gap between germline ends came to 15 bases. The CDR3 loop reads CSVEEGGPSSYEQYF. The CDR3, as DNA: TGCAGCGTTGAGGAGGGAGGCCCTAGCTCCTACGAGCAGTACTTC.

The V gene is TRBV28, the J gene TRBJ1-2; D is unclear. There are 12 residues in the CDR3. Germline V gene lookup returns CDR1 MDHEN and CDR2 SYDVKM. Trimming took off 3 bases at V and 5 bases at J, with 7 bases between the two ends. The CDR3: CASSFPQYGYTF. For the CDR3, the DNA is TGTGCCAGCAGTTTCCCCCAGTATGGCTACACCTTC.

The chain couples TRBV2 to TRBJ1-5; D gene ambiguous. The CDR3 length is 14 residues. V lost 7 bases and J lost 1, with 11 bases in between. The germline gives CDR1 SNHLY, CDR2 FYNNEI. CDR3 protein: CASKSRGSNQPQHF. Written as DNA, the CDR3 is TGTGCCAGCAAAAGTCGAGGGAGCAATCAGCCCCAGCATTTT.

The chain is built from TRBV11-3 and TRBJ1-3; D ambiguous. Germline CDR1 and CDR2: SGHNT and YENEEA. Trimming took 4 bases from V and 0 from J, leaving 16 bases between them. The length of the CDR3 is 17 residues. The CDR3 DNA follows: TGTGCCAGCAGCTCCCCCCCACAGTCGCGCTCTGGAAACACCATATATTTT. It encodes CASSSPPQSRSGNTIYF.

This clone appeared a few times. V and J are TRBV4-1 and TRBJ2-7, with 8 bases identical to TRBD1. V lost 4 bases and J lost 2; bases outside the gene matches: 4. Germline CDR1 and CDR2: MGHRA and YSYEKL. CDR3 length equals 14 residues. Written as DNA, the CDR3 is TGCGCCAGCAGCCTGGGACAGGCTCCCTACGAGCAGTACTTC. Translation: CASSLGQAPYEQYF.

The J gene is TRBJ1-5, the V gene TRBV11-3, with D hard to call. From germline, CDR1 is SGHNT and CDR2 YENEEA. This CDR3 is built from 16 residues. Trimming took 3 bases from V and 0 from J, leaving 12 bases between them. In DNA form, the CDR3 reads TGTGCCAGCAGCTTGCGTTGCAAGTATAGCAATCAGCCCCAGCATTTT. Translated, it gives CASSLRCKYSNQPQHF.

The rearrangement links TRBV7-9 to TRBJ1-2; D is possibly TRBD1 (5 bases). V was cut by 6 bases and J by 1 base, with 21 bases left in between. Germline loops: CDR1 SEHNR, CDR2 FQNEAQ (reference sequence). The CDR3 loop spans 17 amino acids. The CDR3: CASSYSGAGAFNYGYTF. The CDR3 nucleotides are TGTGCCAGCAGTTATAGTGGGGCCGGCGCTTTTAACTATGGCTACACCTTC.

The V gene is TRBV9, the J gene TRBJ2-7; D may be TRBD2 (6 bases). The germline gives CDR1 SGDLS, CDR2 YYNGEE. The CDR3 has 14 residues. The V gene lost 0 bases and the J gene lost 4 bases, with 11 bases spanning the gap. In DNA, the CDR3 is TGTGCCAGCAGCGTAGGATGGGGGGAGTACGAGCAGTACTTC. Its protein is CASSVGWGEYEQYF.

The V gene is TRBV27, the J gene TRBJ1-6, with 8 bases that match TRBD1. The CDR3 extends over 14 amino acids. Trimming removed 7 bases from V and 9 bases from J; junction bases left unmatched: 8. The V gene's germline CDR1 is MNHEY and CDR2 SMNVEV (reference sequence). The chain's CDR3 is CASTEDRDVSPLHF. CDR3 nucleotide sequence: TGTGCCAGCACCGAGGACAGGGATGTTTCACCCCTCCACTTT.

The chain links TRBV11-3 to TRBJ2-7; a possible D gene is TRBD1 (5 bases). Trimming left V 5 bases short and J 2 bases short, with 10 bases between. CDR1 is SGHNT, CDR2 YENEEA, per germline. CDR3 size: 13 residues. The CDR3 sequence: CASSPRQPYEQYF. Written as DNA, the CDR3 is TGTGCCAGCAGCCCAAGACAGCCCTACGAGCAGTACTTC.